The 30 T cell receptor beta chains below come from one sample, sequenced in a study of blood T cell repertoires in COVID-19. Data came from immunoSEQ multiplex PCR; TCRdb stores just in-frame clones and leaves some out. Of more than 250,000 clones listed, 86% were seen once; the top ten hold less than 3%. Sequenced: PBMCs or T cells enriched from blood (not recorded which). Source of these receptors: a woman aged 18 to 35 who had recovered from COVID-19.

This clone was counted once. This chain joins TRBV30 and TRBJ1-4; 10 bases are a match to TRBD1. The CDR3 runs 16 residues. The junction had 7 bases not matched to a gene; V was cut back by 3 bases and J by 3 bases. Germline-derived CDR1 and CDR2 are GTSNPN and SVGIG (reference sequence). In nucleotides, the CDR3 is TGTGCCTGGAGAGGACAGGGGGAGAATGCTAATGAAAAACTGTTTTTT. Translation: CAWRGQGENANEKLFF.

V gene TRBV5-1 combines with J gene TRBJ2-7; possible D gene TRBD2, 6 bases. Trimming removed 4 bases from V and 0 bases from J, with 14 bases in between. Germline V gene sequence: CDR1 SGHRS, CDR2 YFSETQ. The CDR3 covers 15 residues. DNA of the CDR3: TGCGCCAGCAGCGGCGGGGACCATAGCTCCTACGAGCAGTACTTC. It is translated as CASSGGDHSSYEQYF.

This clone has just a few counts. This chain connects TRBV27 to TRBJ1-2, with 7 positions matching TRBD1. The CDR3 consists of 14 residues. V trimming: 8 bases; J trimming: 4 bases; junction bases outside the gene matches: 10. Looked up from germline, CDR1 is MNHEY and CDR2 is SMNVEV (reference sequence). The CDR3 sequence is CASGSTGSGYGYTF. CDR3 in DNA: TGTGCCAGCGGATCGACAGGGTCTGGCTATGGCTACACCTTC.

CDR3 nucleotides: TGTGCCAGCAGCTTGGGGTCTAGCGTGGGACGCCGGAGGCGGTTCTTC. Protein sequence: CASSLGSSVGRRRRFF. The chain uses TRBV7-9 and TRBJ2-1; weak D call: TRBD2 (6 bases). V lost 3 bases to trimming and J lost 15 bases, with 27 bases between them. CDR3 size: 16 residues. Looked up from germline, CDR1 is SEHNR and CDR2 is FQNEAQ (reference sequence).

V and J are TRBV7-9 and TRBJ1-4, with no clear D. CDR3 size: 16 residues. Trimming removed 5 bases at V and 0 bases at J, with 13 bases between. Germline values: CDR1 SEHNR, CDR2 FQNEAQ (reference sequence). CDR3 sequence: CASSPERTATNEKLFF. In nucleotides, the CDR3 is TGTGCCAGCAGCCCCGAACGTACTGCAACTAATGAAAAACTGTTTTTT.

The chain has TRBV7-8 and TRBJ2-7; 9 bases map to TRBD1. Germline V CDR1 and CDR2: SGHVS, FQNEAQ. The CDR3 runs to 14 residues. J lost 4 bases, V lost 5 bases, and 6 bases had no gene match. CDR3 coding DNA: TGTGCCAGCAGCGAGGACAGGGGACGGTACGAGCAGTACTTC. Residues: CASSEDRGRYEQYF. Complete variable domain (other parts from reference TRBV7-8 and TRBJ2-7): GAGVSQSPRYKVAKRGQDVALRCDPISGHVSLFWYQQALGQGPEFLTYFQNEAQLDKSGLPSDRFFAERPEGSVSTLKIQRTQQEDSAVYLCASSEDRGRYEQYFGPGTRLTVT.

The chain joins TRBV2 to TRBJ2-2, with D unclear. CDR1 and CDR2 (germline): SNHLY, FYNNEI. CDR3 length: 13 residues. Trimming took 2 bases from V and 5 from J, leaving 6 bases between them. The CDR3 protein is CASSEYGTGELFF. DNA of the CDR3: TGTGCCAGCAGTGAATACGGGACCGGGGAGCTGTTTTTT.

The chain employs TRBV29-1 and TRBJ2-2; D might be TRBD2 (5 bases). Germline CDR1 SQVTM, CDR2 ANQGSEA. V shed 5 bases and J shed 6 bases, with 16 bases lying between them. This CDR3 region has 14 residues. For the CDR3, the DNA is TGCAGCGTTTTTTTGGAGGTGGGAGCCGGGGAGCTGTTTTTT. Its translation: CSVFLEVGAGELFF.

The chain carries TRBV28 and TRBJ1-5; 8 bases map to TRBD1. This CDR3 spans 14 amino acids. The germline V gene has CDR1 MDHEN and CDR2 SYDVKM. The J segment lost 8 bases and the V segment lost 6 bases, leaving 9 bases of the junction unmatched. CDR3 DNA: TGTGCCAGCAGCCGGGACAGGTCCTTGGAGCCCCAGCATTTT. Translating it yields CASSRDRSLEPQHF.

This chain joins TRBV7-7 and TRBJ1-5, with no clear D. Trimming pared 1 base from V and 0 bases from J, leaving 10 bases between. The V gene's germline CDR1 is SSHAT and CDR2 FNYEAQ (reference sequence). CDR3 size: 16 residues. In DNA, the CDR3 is TGTGCCAGCAGCTTAGGCCGGGTTTATAGCAATCAGCCCCAGCATTTT. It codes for CASSLGRVYSNQPQHF.

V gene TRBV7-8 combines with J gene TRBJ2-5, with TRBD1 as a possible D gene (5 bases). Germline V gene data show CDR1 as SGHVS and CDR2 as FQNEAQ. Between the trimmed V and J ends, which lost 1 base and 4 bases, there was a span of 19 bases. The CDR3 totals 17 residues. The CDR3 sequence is CASSLVLQGGFGETQYF. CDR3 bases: TGTGCCAGCAGCTTAGTACTTCAGGGCGGTTTCGGAGAGACCCAGTACTTC.

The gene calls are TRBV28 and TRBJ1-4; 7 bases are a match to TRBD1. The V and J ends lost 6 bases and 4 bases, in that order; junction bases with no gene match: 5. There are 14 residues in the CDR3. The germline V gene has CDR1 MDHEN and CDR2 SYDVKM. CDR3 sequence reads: CASSHTGVNEKLFF. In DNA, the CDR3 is TGTGCCAGCAGCCACACAGGGGTTAATGAAAAACTGTTTTTT.

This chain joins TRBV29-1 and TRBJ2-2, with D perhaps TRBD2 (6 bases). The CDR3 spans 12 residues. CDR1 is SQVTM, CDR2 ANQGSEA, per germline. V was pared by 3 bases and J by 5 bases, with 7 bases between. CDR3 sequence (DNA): TGCAGCGTTGAGGGGGGAACCGGGGAGCTGTTTTTT. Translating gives CSVEGGTGELFF.

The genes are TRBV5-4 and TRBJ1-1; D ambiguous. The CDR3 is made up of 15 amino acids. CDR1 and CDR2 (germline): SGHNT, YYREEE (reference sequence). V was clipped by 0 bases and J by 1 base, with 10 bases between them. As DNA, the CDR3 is TGTGCCAGCAGCTTGGGTCCGGGGTCGAACACTGAAGCTTTCTTT. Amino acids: CASSLGPGSNTEAFF.

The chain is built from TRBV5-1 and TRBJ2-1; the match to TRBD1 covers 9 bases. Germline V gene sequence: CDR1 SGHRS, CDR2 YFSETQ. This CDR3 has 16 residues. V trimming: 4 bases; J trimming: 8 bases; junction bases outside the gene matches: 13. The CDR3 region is CASSPVTGGWWDEQFF. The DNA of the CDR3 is TGCGCCAGCAGCCCGGTGACAGGGGGTTGGTGGGATGAGCAGTTCTTC.

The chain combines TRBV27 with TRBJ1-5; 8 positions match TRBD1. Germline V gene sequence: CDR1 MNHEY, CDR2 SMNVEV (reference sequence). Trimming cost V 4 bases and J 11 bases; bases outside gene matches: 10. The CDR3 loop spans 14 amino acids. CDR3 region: CASSSTGAGMAQHF. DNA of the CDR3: TGTGCCAGCAGTTCGACAGGGGCGGGGATGGCCCAGCATTTT.

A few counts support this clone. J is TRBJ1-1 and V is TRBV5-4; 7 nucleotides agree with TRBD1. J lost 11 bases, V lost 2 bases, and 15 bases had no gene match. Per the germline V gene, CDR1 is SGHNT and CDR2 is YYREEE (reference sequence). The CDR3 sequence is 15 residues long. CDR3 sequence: CASSFGTRGQEMAFF. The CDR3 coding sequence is TGTGCCAGCAGCTTCGGCACGAGAGGACAGGAAATGGCTTTCTTT.

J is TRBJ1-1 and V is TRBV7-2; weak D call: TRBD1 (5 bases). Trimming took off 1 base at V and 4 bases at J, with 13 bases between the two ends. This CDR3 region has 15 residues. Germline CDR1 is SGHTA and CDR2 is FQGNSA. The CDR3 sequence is CASSLVSGRATEAFF. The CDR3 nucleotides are TGTGCCAGCAGCTTAGTATCTGGCAGGGCCACTGAAGCTTTCTTT.

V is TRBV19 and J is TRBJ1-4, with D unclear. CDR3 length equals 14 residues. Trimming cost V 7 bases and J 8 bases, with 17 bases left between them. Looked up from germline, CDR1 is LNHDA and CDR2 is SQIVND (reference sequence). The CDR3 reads CASNADARGEKLFF. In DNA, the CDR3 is TGTGCCAGTAACGCGGACGCCCGAGGGGAAAAACTGTTTTTT.

CDR3: CAWSVNSGNTIYF. In DNA, the CDR3 is TGTGCCTGGAGTGTAAACAGCGGAAACACCATATATTTT. The V call is TRBV30, the J call TRBJ1-3, with D uncertain. Trimming shortened V by 0 bases and J by 4 bases, and 7 bases separated the two germline ends. The CDR3 extends over 13 amino acids. The germline V gene encodes CDR1 GTSNPN and CDR2 SVGIG (reference sequence).

The CDR3 DNA follows: TGTGCCAGCAGTACCATCTCGACAGGGGTCTACAATGAGCAGTTCTTC. Translation: CASSTISTGVYNEQFF. The chain employs TRBV28 and TRBJ2-1; TRBD1 agrees at 8 bases. Per germline, CDR1 MDHEN and CDR2 SYDVKM. The CDR3 runs 16 residues. Trimming took 5 bases from V and 3 from J; bases not matched to a gene: 9.

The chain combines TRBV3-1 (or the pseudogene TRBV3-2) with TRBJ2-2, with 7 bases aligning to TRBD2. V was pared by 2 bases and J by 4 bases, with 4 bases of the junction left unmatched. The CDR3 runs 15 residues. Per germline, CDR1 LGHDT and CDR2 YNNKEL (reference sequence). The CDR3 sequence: CASSQNRGVTGELFF. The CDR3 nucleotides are TGTGCCAGCAGCCAAAATCGGGGGGTCACCGGGGAGCTGTTTTTT.

The CDR3 spells CASRPRTGGDQPQHF. The CDR3 DNA sequence: TGTGCCAGCAGACCCCGGACAGGGGGGGATCAGCCCCAGCATTTT. The gene calls are TRBV27 and TRBJ1-5, with TRBD1 identical over 10 bases. This CDR3 comprises 15 residues. Germline assignment: CDR1 MNHEY and CDR2 SMNVEV (reference sequence). After removal of 6 bases from V and 5 bases from J, the junction contained 7 bases not matched to a gene.

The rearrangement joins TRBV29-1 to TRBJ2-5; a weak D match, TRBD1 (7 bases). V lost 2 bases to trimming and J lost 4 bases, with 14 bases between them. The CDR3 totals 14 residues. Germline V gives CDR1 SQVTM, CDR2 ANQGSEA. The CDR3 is CSVERGQGGETQYF. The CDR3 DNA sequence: TGCAGCGTTGAACGGGGGCAGGGGGGAGAGACCCAGTACTTC.

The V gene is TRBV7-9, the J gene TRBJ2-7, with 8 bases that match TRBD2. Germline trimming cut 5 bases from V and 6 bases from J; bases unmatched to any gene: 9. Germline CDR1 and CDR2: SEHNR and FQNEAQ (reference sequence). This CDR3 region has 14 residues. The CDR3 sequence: CASSPGGGVREQYF. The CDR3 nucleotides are TGTGCCAGCAGCCCGGGGGGGGGCGTCCGCGAGCAGTACTTC.

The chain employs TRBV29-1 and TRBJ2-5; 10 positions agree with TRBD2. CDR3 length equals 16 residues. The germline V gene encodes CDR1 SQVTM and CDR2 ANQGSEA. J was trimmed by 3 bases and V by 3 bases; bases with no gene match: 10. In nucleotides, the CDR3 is TGCAGCGTTGACATTGGGGCTAGCGGGGGTAAAGAGACCCAGTACTTC. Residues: CSVDIGASGGKETQYF.

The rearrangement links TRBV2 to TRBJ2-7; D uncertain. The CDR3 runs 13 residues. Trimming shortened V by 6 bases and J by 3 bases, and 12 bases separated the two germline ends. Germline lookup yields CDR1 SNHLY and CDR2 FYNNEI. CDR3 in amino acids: CASRPLGLYEQYF. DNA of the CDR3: TGTGCCAGCAGACCCCTAGGCCTCTACGAGCAGTACTTC.

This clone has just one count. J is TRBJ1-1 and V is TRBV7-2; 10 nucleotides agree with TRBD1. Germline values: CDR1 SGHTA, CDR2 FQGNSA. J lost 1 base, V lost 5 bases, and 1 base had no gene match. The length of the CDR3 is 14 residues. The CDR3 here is CASSRQGANTEAFF. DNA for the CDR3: TGTGCCAGCAGCAGACAGGGGGCGAACACTGAAGCTTTCTTT.

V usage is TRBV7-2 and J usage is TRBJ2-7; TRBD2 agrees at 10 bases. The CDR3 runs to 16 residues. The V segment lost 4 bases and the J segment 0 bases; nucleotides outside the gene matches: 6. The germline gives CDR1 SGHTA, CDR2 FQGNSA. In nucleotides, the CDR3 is TGTGCCAGCAGCTCCCGCCCTAGCGGGAGCTCCTACGAGCAGTACTTC. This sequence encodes CASSSRPSGSSYEQYF.

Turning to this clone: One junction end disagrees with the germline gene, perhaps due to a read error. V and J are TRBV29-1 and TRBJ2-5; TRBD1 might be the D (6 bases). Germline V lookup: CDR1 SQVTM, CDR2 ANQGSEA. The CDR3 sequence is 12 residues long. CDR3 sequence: CSASGHQGTQYF. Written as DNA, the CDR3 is TGCAGCGCTTCGGGACACCAAGGGACCCAGTACTTC.